The present entry profiles one TCR beta chain with its context. Its antigen remains unidentified. No quality values exist for individual bases; no much larger clone is one base distant. This sample is drawn from a study of shared clonotypes between healthy human individuals (dated by TCRdb to 2020 to 2021). Background on the whole study: The cohort comprised a couple of women and a few men aged 18 to 49 years. For each donor, CD4 naive and CD4 memory were each given three plates, CD8 naive was given two plates, and CD8 memory was given one plate. Blood TCR repertoires of a handful of healthy adults were deeply sequenced to estimate repertoire size and the extent of clonotype sharing between individuals. Different laboratories and diverse techniques were used to prepare libraries and sequence TCR repertoires, to increase sequencing depth and limit assay-specific biases. Leukapheresis yielded between about 0.94 and 10 billion PBMCs per donor.

Study-wide conclusions, independent of this receptor: Higher generation probabilities were observed for clonotypes shared by all four sorted-subset donors than for non-shared clonotypes. Sharing across four donors was observed for approximately 5% of naive CD4, about 4% of naive CD8, 2% to 2.5% of memory CD4, and about 0.38% of memory CD8 clonotypes. Even with the large sequencing depth, rarefaction of the sorted-subset datasets indicated that sequencing was incomplete. Sampling was restricted to blood, and TCR repertoires in tissue are likely to differ from TCR repertoires in blood. Based on pairwise subsampling, the degree of clonotype sharing among donors was expected to be affected by sequencing depth. Naive subsets generally had larger estimated clonotype richness than memory subsets. The genetic and exposure-history diversity represented was limited by the small number of donors.

The donors were healthy, HIV-negative adults with no recently reported acute infections or vaccinations. Only Caucasian adults living in Nashville, Tennessee, USA were represented among the donors. CD4+ T cells were enriched through magnetic negative selection, after which naive cells were positively selected on CD45RA and the remaining negative fraction served as the memory subset. Blood was collected by leukapheresis, and PBMCs were isolated by Ficoll-Histopaque density gradient centrifugation and then cryopreserved in liquid nitrogen vapor phase. Analytical flow cytometry was used to check the purity and quantity of each magnetically sorted T cell population. Genomic DNA was isolated from every sorted fraction and measured by UV absorbance on a Nanodrop 2000c. TCR CDR3 regions were amplified from genomic DNA by multiplex PCR using the deep immunoSEQ assay. Extracted genomic DNA from each cell subset was distributed evenly across all wells of several immunoSEQ 96-well plates, and each plate was treated as a replicate. For sorted subsets, each replicate PCR was loaded with approximately 200 ng genomic DNA, equivalent to 25,000 to 35,000 T cell genomes. Purified libraries were quantified with a Qubit 3.0 fluorometer, sized on a Bioanalyzer 2100, and re-quantified with the KAPA Library Quantification kit. Each immunoSEQ 96-well plate was sequenced on its own single-read 150-cycle Illumina NextSeq 550 flow cell. The paper's data handling went like this. The immunoSEQ output contained only junctional sequences without quality scores, so filtering could not match that applied to full-length reads. To assign V/J genes and CDR3, sequences were annotated using PyIR, a Python wrapper for IgBLAST v1.9, with IMGT germline references. Any read was removed if the V/J assignment was weak (E-value above 1e-6), the CDR3 was missing, or the read contained stop codons, out-of-frame junctions, or ambiguous translated residues. V3J clonotypes were defined by identical inferred V gene, J gene, and CDR3 amino acid sequence. To compute the percentage overlap between repertoires, the number of shared unique clonotypes was divided by the size of the smaller repertoire. Repertoire richness was assessed with RTK rarefaction, the Chao1 estimator, and Recon v2.1 estimates of unobserved clonotypes. OLGA was used to compute generation probabilities for all TCRbeta clonotypes that the gDNA method yielded from a few donors. This is the immuneACCESS table as TCRdb keeps it, with only in-frame sequences that have V and J called. A part of the clones is gone; compared with another copy, unresolved V genes explain less than half, and the rest is unexplained. Clone size and V and J calls were adopted from that table, with D and trimming inferred from the DNA. The sample has 2 million to 2.5 million clones on record, 90% to 96% of them singletons. Together, the top ten hold 0.1% to 0.15% of the sample.

CDR1 and CDR2 are drawn from the germline V gene (reference sequence): SEHNR, FQNEAQ. The CDR3 runs 15 residues from the cysteine to the phenylalanine. Only the CDR3 portion is preserved as DNA: 45 bases, with reading frame beginning at the first base. V is pruned by 5 bases and J by 6 bases, leaving 4 bases of the junction without a gene match. This TCR derives from a man aged 18 to 35 in good health. The receptor chain draws on TRBV7-9 and TRBJ2-3, with 14 bases in between that match TRBD2. Specimen: naive CD4+ T cells sorted from blood. Taken with the paper, the label for cell subset or site translates to: CD45RA+ positively selected. In nucleotides, the sequence is TGTGCCAGCAGCCCTGGGACTAGCGGGAGTGATACGCAGTATTTT. Translation gives CASSPGTSGSDTQYF. This CDR3, with the reference TRBV7-9 and TRBJ2-3 proteins standing in past its ends, gives the full variable domain DTGVSQNPRHKITKRGQNVTFRCDPISEHNRLYWYRQTLGQGPEFLTYFQNEAQLEKSRLLSDRFSAERPKGSFSTLEIQRTEQGDSAMYLCASSPGTSGSDTQYFGPGTRLTVL.